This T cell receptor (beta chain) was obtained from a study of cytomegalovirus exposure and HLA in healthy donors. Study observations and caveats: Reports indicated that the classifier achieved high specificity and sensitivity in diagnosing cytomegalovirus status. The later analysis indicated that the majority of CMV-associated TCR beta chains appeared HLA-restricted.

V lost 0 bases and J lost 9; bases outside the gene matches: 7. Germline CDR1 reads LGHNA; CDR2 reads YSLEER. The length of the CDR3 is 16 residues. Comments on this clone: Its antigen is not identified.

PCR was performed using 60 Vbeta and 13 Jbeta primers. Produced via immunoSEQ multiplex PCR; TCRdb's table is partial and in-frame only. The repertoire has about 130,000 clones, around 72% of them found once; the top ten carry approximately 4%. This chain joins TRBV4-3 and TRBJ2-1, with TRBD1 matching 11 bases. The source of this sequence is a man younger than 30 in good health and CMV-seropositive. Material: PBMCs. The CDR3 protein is CASSQDWDRGIGEQFF. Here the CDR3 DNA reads TGCGCCAGCAGCCAAGATTGGGACAGGGGGATCGGTGAGCAGTTCTTC.